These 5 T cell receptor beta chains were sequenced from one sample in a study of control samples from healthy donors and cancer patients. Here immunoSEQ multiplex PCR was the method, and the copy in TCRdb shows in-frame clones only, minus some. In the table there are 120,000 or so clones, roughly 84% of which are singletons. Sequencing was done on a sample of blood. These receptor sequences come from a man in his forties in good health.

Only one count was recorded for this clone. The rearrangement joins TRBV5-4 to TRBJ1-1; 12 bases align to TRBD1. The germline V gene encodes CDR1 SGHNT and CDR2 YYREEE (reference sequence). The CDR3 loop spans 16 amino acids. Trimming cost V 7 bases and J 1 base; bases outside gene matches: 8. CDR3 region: CASSVPGQGANTEAFF. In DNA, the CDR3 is TGTGCCAGCTCCGTCCCGGGACAGGGGGCGAACACTGAAGCTTTCTTT.

CDR3 nucleotide sequence: TGTGCCAGCAGCCCGACTAGCGGGGACCCTTACGAGCAGTACTTC. It yields the protein CASSPTSGDPYEQYF. The chain carries TRBV6-5 and TRBJ2-7; 11 bases are a match to TRBD2. The V segment lost 6 bases and the J segment 4 bases; nucleotides outside the gene matches: 8. The germline gives CDR1 MNHEY, CDR2 SVGAGI. The CDR3 loop spans 15 amino acids.

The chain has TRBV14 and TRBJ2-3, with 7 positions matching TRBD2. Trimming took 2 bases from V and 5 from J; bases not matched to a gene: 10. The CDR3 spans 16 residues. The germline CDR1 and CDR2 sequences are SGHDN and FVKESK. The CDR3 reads CASSQLGSSGVDTQYF. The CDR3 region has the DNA TGTGCCAGCAGCCAACTCGGATCTAGCGGAGTAGATACGCAGTATTTT. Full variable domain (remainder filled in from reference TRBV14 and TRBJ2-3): EAGVTQFPSHSVIEKGQTVTLRCDPISGHDNLYWYRRVMGKEIKFLLHFVKESKQDESGMPNNRFLAERTGGTYSTLKVQPAELEDSGVYFCASSQLGSSGVDTQYFGPGTRLTVL.

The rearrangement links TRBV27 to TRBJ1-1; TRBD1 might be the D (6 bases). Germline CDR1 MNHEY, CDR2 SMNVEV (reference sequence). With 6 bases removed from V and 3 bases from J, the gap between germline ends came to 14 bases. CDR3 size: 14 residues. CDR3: CASRRQVGDTEAFF. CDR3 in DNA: TGTGCCAGCAGGCGACAGGTCGGTGACACTGAAGCTTTCTTT.

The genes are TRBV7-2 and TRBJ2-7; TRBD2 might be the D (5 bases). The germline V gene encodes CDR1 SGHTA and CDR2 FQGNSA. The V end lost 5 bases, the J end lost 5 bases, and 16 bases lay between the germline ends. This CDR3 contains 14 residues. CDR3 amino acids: CASSPPGKVHEQYF. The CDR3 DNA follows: TGTGCCAGCAGCCCCCCCGGGAAGGTCCACGAGCAGTACTTC.